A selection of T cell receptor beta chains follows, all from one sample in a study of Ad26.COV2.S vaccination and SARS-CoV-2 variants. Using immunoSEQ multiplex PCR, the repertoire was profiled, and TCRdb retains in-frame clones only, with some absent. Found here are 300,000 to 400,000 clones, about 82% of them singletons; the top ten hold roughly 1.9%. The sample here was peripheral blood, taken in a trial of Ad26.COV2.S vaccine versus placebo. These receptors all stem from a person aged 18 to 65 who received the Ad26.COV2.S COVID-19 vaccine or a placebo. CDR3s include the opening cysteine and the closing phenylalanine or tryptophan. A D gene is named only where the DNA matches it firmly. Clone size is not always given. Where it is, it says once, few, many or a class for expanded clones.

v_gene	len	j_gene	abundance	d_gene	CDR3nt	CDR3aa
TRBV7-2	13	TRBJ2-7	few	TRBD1	TGTGCCAGCAGCCCCCGACAGGGTCAAGAGCAGTACTTC	CASSPRQGQEQYF
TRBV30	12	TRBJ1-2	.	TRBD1	TGTGCCTGGAGTGGAGGGGGCGATGGCTACACCTTC	CAWSGGGDGYTF
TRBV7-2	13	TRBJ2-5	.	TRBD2	TGTGCCAGCAGCCGGGGACTACAAGAGACCCAGTACTTC	CASSRGLQETQYF
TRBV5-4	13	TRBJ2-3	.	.	TGTGCCAGCAGCTCCTCGGGGGCAGATACGCAGTATTTT	CASSSSGADTQYF
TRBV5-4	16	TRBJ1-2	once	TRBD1	TGTGCCAGCAGCTTGAGCGGGACAGGGGTTATGGGGAGCTACACCTTC	CASSLSGTGVMGSYTF
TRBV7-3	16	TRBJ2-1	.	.	TGTGCCAGCAGCTTACGGTCTGGGGGTGGGATCAATGAGCAGTTCTTC	CASSLRSGGGINEQFF
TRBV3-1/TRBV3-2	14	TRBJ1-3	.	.	TGTGCCAGCAGCCAGCAGCTCTCTGGAAACACCATATATTTT	CASSQQLSGNTIYF
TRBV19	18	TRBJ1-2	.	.	TGTGCCAGTAGGTTAGAGCAGGAAGTATCGCAGGGCCTCTCTGGCTACACCTTC	CASRLEQEVSQGLSGYTF
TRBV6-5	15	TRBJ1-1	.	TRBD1	TGTGCCAGCAGTTACCGGGTAACAGGGGGCACTGAAGCTTTCTTT	CASSYRVTGGTEAFF
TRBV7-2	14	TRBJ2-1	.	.	TGTGCCAGCAGCTTAATGGCCACCTACAATGAGCAGTTCTTC	CASSLMATYNEQFF
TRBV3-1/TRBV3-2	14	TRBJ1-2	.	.	TGTGCCAGCAGCCCGCGACAGCTTAACTATGGCTACACCTTC	CASSPRQLNYGYTF
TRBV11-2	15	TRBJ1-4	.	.	TGTGCCAGCAGCCCCGGCGTGGGGCTGGGCGAAAAACTGTTTTTT	CASSPGVGLGEKLFF
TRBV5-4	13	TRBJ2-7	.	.	TGTGCCAGCAGCCGTACCGGACAGTACGAGCAGTACTTC	CASSRTGQYEQYF
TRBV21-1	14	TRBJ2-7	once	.	TGTGCCAGCAGCATAACAGGAACCCCCTACGAGCAGTACTTC	CASSITGTPYEQYF
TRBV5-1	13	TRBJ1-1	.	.	TGCGCCAGCAGCTTGGGGAGGGACACTGAAGCTTTCTTT	CASSLGRDTEAFF
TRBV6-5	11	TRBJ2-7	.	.	TGTGCCAGCCGCCGAGGATACGAGCAGTACTTC	CASRRGYEQYF
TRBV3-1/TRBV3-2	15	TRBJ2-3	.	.	TGTGCCAGCAGTCGCAGGGGGGTCGGCACAGATACGCAGTATTTT	CASSRRGVGTDTQYF
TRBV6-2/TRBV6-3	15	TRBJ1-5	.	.	TGTGCCAGCAGTAGCGACGGGATGCGGAATCAGCCCCAGCATTTT	CASSSDGMRNQPQHF